Shown below are 6 T cell receptor beta chains from a single sample sequenced in a study of cytomegalovirus exposure and HLA in healthy donors. Researchers ran the PCR with 60 Vbeta and 13 Jbeta primers. TCRdb keeps only in-frame clones here, not all; method: immunoSEQ multiplex PCR. The table has approximately 120,000 clones, 85% seen once. Input material: PBMCs. All receptors come from a woman in her twenties or thirties in good health and CMV-seropositive.

This clone was seen once. This chain joins TRBV30 and TRBJ2-3; 11 bases match TRBD2. CDR1 GTSNPN and CDR2 SVGIG come from the germline V gene (reference sequence). The CDR3 length is 13 residues. V dropped 2 bases and J dropped 10; count of bases not matched to a gene: 5. CDR3: CAWSLAGGQAQYF. The CDR3 DNA reads TGTGCCTGGAGTTTAGCGGGAGGGCAGGCGCAGTATTTT.

The chain is built from TRBV14 and TRBJ2-2; 9 bases agree with TRBD1. J gave up 5 bases and V 1 base, and 2 bases lay outside the gene matches. This CDR3 is 15 amino acids long. CDR1 SGHDN and CDR2 FVKESK come from the germline V gene. CDR3 protein: CASSQGTGATGELFF. In DNA, the CDR3 is TGTGCCAGCAGCCAAGGGACAGGGGCGACCGGGGAGCTGTTTTTT.

This sequence joins TRBV5-1 and TRBJ2-3, with 9 bases aligning to TRBD1. The CDR3 covers 16 residues. The junction had 10 bases not matched to a gene; V was cut back by 3 bases and J by 5 bases. CDR1 and CDR2 from the germline V gene are SGHRS and YFSETQ. Here the CDR3 reads CASSSGLQGAVDTQYF. CDR3 coding DNA: TGCGCCAGCAGCTCCGGCTTACAGGGGGCTGTAGATACGCAGTATTTT. The full variable domain, completed using reference TRBV5-1 and TRBJ2-3, is KAGVTQTPRYLIKTRGQQVTLSCSPISGHRSVSWYQQTPGQGLQFLFEYFSETQRNKGNFPGRFSGRQFSNSRSEMNVSTLELGDSALYLCASSSGLQGAVDTQYFGPGTRLTVL.

This chain links TRBV27 with TRBJ1-6; TRBD1 is a possible D gene (6 bases). Deletions cut 6 bases from V and 0 bases from J, with 15 bases between. CDR3 length equals 17 residues. Germline values: CDR1 MNHEY, CDR2 SMNVEV (reference sequence). In DNA, the CDR3 is TGTGCCAGCAGCAGGGGCCCCTTAAACTCCTATAATTCACCCCTCCACTTT. It encodes CASSRGPLNSYNSPLHF.

This clone has a single count. The chain has TRBV7-3 and TRBJ2-3, with 8 bases aligning to TRBD2. CDR3 length: 18 amino acids. With 2 bases clipped from V and 3 bases from J, the junction kept 13 bases outside the gene matches. Germline V CDR1 and CDR2: SGHTA, FQGTGA. CDR3 in DNA: TGTGCCAGCAGCTTAGTCCAAAGGCGGGAGGAAGGGACAGATACGCAGTATTTT. It yields the protein CASSLVQRREEGTDTQYF. Variable domain in full (rest from reference TRBV7-3 and TRBJ2-3): GAGVSQTPSNKVTEKGKYVELRCDPISGHTALYWYRQSLGQGPEFLIYFQGTGAADDSGLPNDRFFAVRPEGSVSTLKIQRTERGDSAVYLCASSLVQRREEGTDTQYFGPGTRLTVL.

V usage is TRBV18 and J usage is TRBJ1-1; 8 bases are a match to TRBD1. Germline loops: CDR1 KGHSH, CDR2 LQKENI. Trimming took 6 bases from V and 4 from J; bases not matched to a gene: 13. The CDR3 has 16 amino acids. The CDR3 region is CASSLRQGQRGTEAFF. The CDR3, as DNA: TGTGCCAGCTCCCTTCGACAGGGGCAACGTGGCACTGAAGCTTTCTTT.